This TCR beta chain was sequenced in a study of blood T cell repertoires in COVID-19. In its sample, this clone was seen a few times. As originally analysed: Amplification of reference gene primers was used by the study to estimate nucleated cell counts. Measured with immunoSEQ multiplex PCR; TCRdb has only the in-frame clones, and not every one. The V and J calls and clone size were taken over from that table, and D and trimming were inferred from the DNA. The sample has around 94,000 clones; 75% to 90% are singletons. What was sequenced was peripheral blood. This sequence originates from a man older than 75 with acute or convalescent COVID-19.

The CDR3 here is CASSIRGGEASRTQYF. The CDR3 DNA follows: TGTGCCAGCAGCATTAGGGGAGGGGAAGCAAGCCGGACCCAGTACTTC. The chain carries TRBV11-2 and TRBJ2-5; TRBD2 aligns across 7 bases. With V trimmed by 5 bases and J by 7 bases, 16 bases remained unmatched. CDR1 SGHAT and CDR2 FQNNGV come from the germline V gene. This CDR3 comprises 16 residues.